Sequencing of this TCR beta chain was carried out in a study of shared clonotypes between healthy human individuals. Overall study: Contributing individuals were two females and three males aged 18 to 49.

For this clone: The sample carries other DNA sequences with the same CDR3.

The germline V and J ends were trimmed by 5 bases and 2 bases, with 13 bases remaining between them. CDR3 length: 14 residues. Germline CDR1 reads SGDLS; CDR2 reads YYNGEE. The authors distributed each subset's genomic DNA evenly over several immunoSEQ plates. The sorted-subset replicate PCRs were given around 190 ng DNA, which is 25,000 to 35,000 T cell genomes. Only in-frame clones appear in the TCRdb table, and some are missing; sequencing was by immunoSEQ multiplex PCR. Of some 100,000 clones listed, around 68% were seen once; the top ten hold roughly 24%. With CCR7-negative CD45RA+ TemRA cells, CD45RO+ cells were combined in CD8 memory.

The V and J genes are TRBV9 and TRBJ2-5, with TRBD2 as a possible D gene (5 bases). The sample taken for sequencing was memory CD8+ T cells sorted from blood. Specified subset: CD45RO+ cells pooled with CCR7-negative TemRA cells. The source of this sequence is a woman aged 25 to 45 in good health. DNA for the CDR3: TGTGCCAGCAGTCCGGGCGGGTCACAAGAGACCCAGTACTTC. It encodes CASSPGGSQETQYF.